Sequencing of this T cell receptor (beta chain) was carried out in a study of Graves' ophthalmopathy and Graves' hyperthyroidism (dated by TCRdb to the late 2010s). Background on the whole study: Peripheral blood was collected at initial diagnosis, before any treatment. To explore V-J signatures distinguishing ophthalmopathy from hyperthyroidism, a discovery set of under 110 patients (about 43 ophthalmopathy, 57 stable hyperthyroidism) was enrolled. In roughly 6 hyperthyroidism patients, T-cell repertoires of thyroid tissue and blood were compared. The study used signatures of the TCR beta repertoire to tell Graves' ophthalmopathy apart from Graves' hyperthyroidism and to predict which patients would progress to ophthalmopathy. In total, approximately 140 blood samples were TCR-sequenced: fewer than 50 ophthalmopathy, over 70 hyperthyroidism and approximately 17 hyperthyroidism-to-ophthalmopathy patients. An independent validation cohort was composed of about 20 hyperthyroidism patients and roughly 16 patients who later progressed from hyperthyroidism to ophthalmopathy. Following sampling, methimazole starting at 30 mg daily was administered to hyperthyroidism patients, and high-dose intravenous methylprednisolone was administered to ophthalmopathy patients. The 95 to 100 discovery patients were divided at random into training and test sets in a 7:3 ratio. Study-level results and caveats: Most of the expanded thyroid clonotypes with a frequency above 0.001 were also detected in blood, and it was suggested that the thyroid immune response may be reflected by blood repertoires. Sample size was not predetermined statistically, and investigators were not blinded to group allocation. In validation, the model predicted ophthalmopathy progression with about 71% sensitivity and about 73% specificity; some 13 predicted patients were CT-confirmed with GO in a median of approximately 6.5 months. The 13-signature model separated ophthalmopathy from stable hyperthyroidism with approximately 88% sensitivity and almost 84% specificity in cross-validation, and 80%/75% in the test set.

Hyperthyroidism was defined as stable when no progression to ophthalmopathy occurred within 18 months of follow-up. Hyperthyroidism patients were newly diagnosed, with disease duration under 2 months, and aged 18 to 65 years. Patients with other autoimmune diseases, uncontrolled infections, pregnancy or lactation were excluded from the study. Clinical symptoms, serum thyroxine, TRAb, thyroid ultrasound and orbital computed tomography were used for diagnosis. PBMCs were isolated from about 9.1 ml of fresh peripheral blood by Ficoll-Paque density gradient centrifugation. Total RNA was extracted with Trizol reagent and quality-checked on an Agilent 2100 Bioanalyzer. Trimming takes 4 bases from V and 0 bases from J, and the germline ends sit 7 bases apart. Looking up the germline V gene yields CDR1 MNHEY and CDR2 SVGAGI. The CDR3 holds 13 amino acids from the cysteine to the phenylalanine. CDR3 DNA is the only sequence kept; it has 39 bases, read in frame from the first base.

In the case of this clonotype: No antigen is known for it. No much larger clone is present one base from it, and per-base qualities are unavailable.

For repertoire sequencing, TCR beta CDR3 regions were amplified from RNA transcripts. A first-round RT-PCR used HTBI primers with the Qiagen OneStep RT-PCR kit, followed by a second-round multiplex PCR, size selection and purification. The libraries underwent paired-end sequencing with 100 bp reads on an Illumina HiSeq2000. The paper's data handling went like this. SOAPnuke was used to process the reads, removing any read that contained adapters or uncalled bases, had a mean Phred below 15, or lacked an exact match to the constant primer or identifier. COPE v1.2.5 was used to merge high-quality paired reads. Each unique nucleotide sequence was treated as a clonotype, and MiTCR v1.1 was used to align the clonotypes to the IMGT TRB V, D and J references. Analysis was restricted to V-J combinations with a frequency above 0.0001, which covered 99.2% of repertoires. A TCR clonal expansion and chaos score per V-J combination was defined as the ratio of F50 clonal expansion to chaos observed in the TCRdist matrix. Welch's t-statistics and random forest were used to reduce features to 10 to 15 V-J combinations, which were fed into a naive Bayes classifier. Thyroid-blood repertoire similarity was quantified with the Morisita-Horn index. TCRdb reanalyzed the raw reads on its own, using fastp at Q25 for trimming and MiXCR for clone calling, and kept in-frame beta chains. Duplicate CDR3 protein sequences are folded into a single record with the most common DNA and genes. The V and J calls here are based on TCRdb, not the publication. This sample comprises hundreds of thousands of distinct CDR3 sequences, over 20% of them detected only once. Jointly, the top ten make up roughly 6.9% of the sample.

The rearrangement combines TRBV6-5 with TRBJ2-7, with the D gene not confidently named. The sequenced material came from peripheral blood. This clonotype was sampled from a woman in her late teens or twenties with stable Graves' hyperthyroidism. Some clones in this sample may be carry-over from other donors' samples. Donor details come from another sample of the same person, matched by shared clones. The CDR3 region: CASSFQASYEQYF. Here is the DNA: TGTGCCAGCAGTTTCCAAGCCTCCTACGAGCAGTACTTC.